This TCR beta chain was profiled in a study of blood T cell repertoires in COVID-19. Study details: COVID-19 samples, acute and convalescent, were from the United States, Italy and Spain. In each case, the material was cDNA or gDNA derived from T cells, B-cell-depleted T cells, or PBMCs.

Followed longitudinally, the Seattle patients had been enrolled during active infection. Trimming left V 10 bases short and J 0 bases short, with 16 bases between. Germline V CDR1 and CDR2: LGHDT, YNNKEL (reference sequence). CDR3 length equals 15 residues. How the authors handled the data: Reference gene primers were amplified, and this amplification served to estimate nucleated cell counts. TCRdb's copy holds only in-frame clones and misses some; the assay was immunoSEQ multiplex PCR. The V and J calls and the clone size are those of that table, but D and trimming were determined from the DNA. The sample records around 170,000 clones, around four fifths being singletons. The table lists this clone with a count of one.

This receptor was obtained from a woman aged 70-85 years with COVID-19, enrolled during active disease. The chain combines TRBV3-1 (or the pseudogene TRBV3-2) with TRBJ1-3; D not certain. The specimen sequenced was peripheral blood. Here the CDR3 DNA reads TGTGCCACATCCTTAAAATCAGGCTCTGGAAACACCATATATTTT. Amino acid sequence: CATSLKSGSGNTIYF.